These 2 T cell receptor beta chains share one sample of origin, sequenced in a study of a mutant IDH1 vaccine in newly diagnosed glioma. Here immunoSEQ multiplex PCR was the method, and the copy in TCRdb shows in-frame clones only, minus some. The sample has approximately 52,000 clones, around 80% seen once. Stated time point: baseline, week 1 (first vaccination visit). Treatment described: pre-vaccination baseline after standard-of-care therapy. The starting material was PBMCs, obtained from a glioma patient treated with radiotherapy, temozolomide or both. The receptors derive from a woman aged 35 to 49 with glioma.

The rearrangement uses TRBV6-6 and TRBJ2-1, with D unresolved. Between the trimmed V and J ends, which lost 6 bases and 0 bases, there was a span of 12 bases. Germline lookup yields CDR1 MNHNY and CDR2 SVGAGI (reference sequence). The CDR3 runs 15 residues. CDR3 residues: CASSPQVSSYNEQFF. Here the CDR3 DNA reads TGTGCCAGCAGCCCGCAGGTCAGCTCCTACAATGAGCAGTTCTTC.

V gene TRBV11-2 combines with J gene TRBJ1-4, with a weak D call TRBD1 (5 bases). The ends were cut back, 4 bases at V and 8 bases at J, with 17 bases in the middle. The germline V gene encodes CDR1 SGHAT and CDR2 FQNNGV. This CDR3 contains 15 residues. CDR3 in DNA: TGTGCCAGCAGCTCTTGGGGGGGGATGGGGGAAAAACTGTTTTTT. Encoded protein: CASSSWGGMGEKLFF.